This entry describes one T cell receptor beta chain. These data originate in a study of blood T cell repertoires in COVID-19. Study summary: From T cells, B-cell-depleted T cells, or PBMCs came the material, which was cDNA or gDNA.

Germline CDR1 LNHDA, CDR2 SQIVND (reference sequence). The CDR3 spans 14 residues. After removal of 5 bases from V and 4 bases from J, the junction contained 2 bases not matched to a gene. Sequencing used immunoSEQ multiplex PCR; TCRdb keeps in-frame clones, though not all of them. Among around 300,000 clones listed, approximately 90% were seen once. The TCR sequence derives from a woman between 55 and 75 years old in a cohort exposed to, infected with or recovered from COVID-19 (not recorded which). Sequencing was done on a sample of PBMCs or T cells enriched from blood (not recorded which). This rearrangement joins TRBV19 to TRBJ2-5; 12 bases match TRBD1. The CDR3 is CASSAGQGAETQYF. DNA for the CDR3: TGTGCCAGTAGTGCGGGACAGGGGGCAGAGACCCAGTACTTC.